The 31 T cell receptor beta chains listed next were all sequenced from one sample in a study of control samples from healthy donors and cancer patients. TCRdb's copy holds only in-frame clones and misses some; the assay was immunoSEQ multiplex PCR. The table has more than 95,000 clones, 85% to 95% seen once. Sequences were obtained from blood. These receptor sequences come from a man younger than 30 in good health.

The chain combines TRBV20-1 with TRBJ1-1; D gene uncertain. This CDR3 has 11 amino acids. Germline-derived CDR1 and CDR2 are DFQATT and SNEGSKA (reference sequence). Between the trimmed V and J ends, which lost 4 bases and 3 bases, there was a span of 6 bases. The CDR3 nucleotides read TGCAGTGCTACTCTGTACACTGAAGCTTTCTTT. It codes for CSATLYTEAFF.

The rearrangement links TRBV7-9 to TRBJ1-4; no definite D call. V lost 5 bases, J lost 3 bases, and 13 bases lay in between. This CDR3 has 15 residues. In germline, CDR1 is SEHNR, CDR2 FQNEAQ (reference sequence). CDR3: CASSREEKANEKLFF. The DNA for the CDR3 is TGTGCCAGCAGCCGAGAGGAGAAAGCTAATGAAAAACTGTTTTTT.

The chain couples TRBV19 to TRBJ2-7; D unclear. The CDR3 covers 13 residues. The germline gives CDR1 LNHDA, CDR2 SQIVND (reference sequence). V lost 3 bases, J lost 2 bases, and 8 bases lay in between. The CDR3 bases are TGTGCCAGTAGTATTGGAAAGACCTACGAGCAGTACTTC. The encoded protein is CASSIGKTYEQYF. The whole variable domain, filled in from reference TRBV19 and TRBJ2-7, reads DGGITQSPKYLFRKEGQNVTLSCEQNLNHDAMYWYRQDPGQGLRLIYYSQIVNDFQKGDIAEGYSVSREKKESFPLTVTSAQKNPTAFYLCASSIGKTYEQYFGPGTRLTVT.

The chain couples TRBV5-4 to TRBJ2-3; TRBD2 is a possible D gene (6 bases). Trimming took off 2 bases at V and 4 bases at J, with 17 bases between the two ends. CDR3 size: 16 residues. Germline lookup yields CDR1 SGHNT and CDR2 YYREEE (reference sequence). The DNA for the CDR3 is TGTGCCAGCAGCTTCATTCTTACTTCTAGCGCAGATACGCAGTATTTT. Its protein is CASSFILTSSADTQYF.

This clone was observed once. V is TRBV6-5 and J is TRBJ1-1, with a weak D call TRBD1 (5 bases). Trimming removed 6 bases from V and 10 bases from J, with 15 bases in between. Germline V gene sequence: CDR1 MNHEY, CDR2 SVGAGI. The CDR3 totals 12 residues. CDR3 protein: CASRREGRGAFF. The DNA for the CDR3 is TGTGCCAGCAGGCGGGAGGGACGTGGAGCTTTCTTT.

Here the CDR3 reads CATSRVGQGAGGYTF. CDR3 coding DNA: TGTGCCACCAGCAGAGTGGGACAGGGGGCGGGTGGCTACACCTTC. The chain recombines TRBV15 with TRBJ1-2; 12 bases line up with TRBD1. CDR1 is LNHNV, CDR2 YYDKDF, per germline (reference sequence). This CDR3 region has 15 residues. J gave up 7 bases and V 1 base, and 4 bases lay outside the gene matches. The variable domain in full, completed from reference TRBV15 and TRBJ1-2, reads DAMVIQNPRYQVTQFGKPVTLSCSQTLNHNVMYWYQQKSSQAPKLLFHYYDKDFNNEADTPDNFQSRRPNTSFCFLDIRSPGLGDTAMYLCATSRVGQGAGGYTFGSGTRLTVV.

The genes are TRBV7-9 and TRBJ1-1, with 9 bases aligning to TRBD1. Germline CDR1 SEHNR, CDR2 FQNEAQ (reference sequence). J was trimmed by 0 bases and V by 6 bases; bases with no gene match: 8. The CDR3 runs to 16 residues. The CDR3 is CASRDRDRAMNTEAFF. The CDR3 DNA reads as TGTGCCAGCAGAGATCGGGACAGGGCCATGAACACTGAAGCTTTCTTT.

This clone turned up a few times. V is TRBV5-8 and J is TRBJ1-2; D is uncertain. This CDR3 has 14 residues. Trimming pared 4 bases from V and 4 bases from J, leaving 14 bases between. Germline V CDR1 and CDR2: SGHTS, YDEGEE. The CDR3 is CASSLNPGSYGYTF. The CDR3 DNA follows: TGTGCCAGCAGCCTAAACCCCGGGAGCTATGGCTACACCTTC.

The genes are TRBV2 and TRBJ1-2; D call uncertain. Trimming took off 4 bases at V and 5 bases at J, with 14 bases between the two ends. The CDR3 runs to 14 residues. Germline V gene lookup returns CDR1 SNHLY and CDR2 FYNNEI. The CDR3 sequence: CASSGDGSWYGYTF. DNA for the CDR3: TGTGCCAGCAGTGGGGATGGTTCTTGGTATGGCTACACCTTC.

The chain uses TRBV6-1 and TRBJ1-5, with a possible D match to TRBD1 (6 bases). Trimming shortened V by 0 bases and J by 8 bases, and 17 bases separated the two germline ends. Germline V gene sequence: CDR1 MNHNS, CDR2 SASEGT. CDR3 size: 16 residues. This CDR3 is CASSEAGLQGVEPQHF. For the CDR3, the DNA is TGTGCCAGCAGTGAAGCGGGGCTACAGGGTGTGGAGCCCCAGCATTTT.

The chain uses TRBV7-2 and TRBJ2-2, with a weak D call TRBD2 (6 bases). The CDR3 loop spans 15 amino acids. Germline loops: CDR1 SGHTA, CDR2 FQGNSA. Trimming left V 8 bases short and J 4 bases short, with 17 bases between. DNA for the CDR3: TGTGCCAGCTTCATAACCGGGGGTACCACCGGGGAGCTGTTTTTT. It codes for CASFITGGTTGELFF. Drawing the rest from reference TRBV7-2 and TRBJ2-2, the complete variable domain is GAGVSQSPSNKVTEKGKDVELRCDPISGHTALYWYRQSLGQGLEFLIYFQGNSAPDKSGLPSDRFSAERTGGSVSTLTIQRTQQEDSAVYLCASFITGGTTGELFFGEGSRLTVL.

This clone was seen more than once but under ten times. The CDR3 loop is CASRAGQGDSPLHF. The CDR3, as DNA: TGCGCCAGCAGGGCGGGACAGGGGGATTCACCCCTCCACTTT. This chain joins TRBV5-1 and TRBJ1-6; TRBD1 matches at 11 bases. Losses at the gene ends were 5 bases for V and 8 bases for J; bases not matched to a gene: 3. The length of the CDR3 is 14 residues. CDR1 is SGHRS, CDR2 YFSETQ, per germline.

The J gene is TRBJ1-2, the V gene TRBV2; D call uncertain. The ends were cut back, 6 bases at V and 4 bases at J, with 12 bases in the middle. Germline lookup yields CDR1 SNHLY and CDR2 FYNNEI. The CDR3 contains 13 residues. The CDR3, as DNA: TGTGCCAGCAGAGAGGACGTGATCTATGGCTACACCTTC. It translates to CASREDVIYGYTF.

V is TRBV6-6 and J is TRBJ2-5, with D possibly called TRBD1 or TRBD2 (6 bases each). Germline CDR1 reads MNHNY; CDR2 reads SVGAGI (reference sequence). V was trimmed by 1 base and J by 2 bases, leaving 8 bases between them. The CDR3 runs to 14 residues. The CDR3 DNA sequence: TGTGCCAGCAGTTACTGGGGGGCTCAAGAGACCCAGTACTTC. This sequence encodes CASSYWGAQETQYF.

V gene TRBV30 combines with J gene TRBJ1-2; 8 bases are a match to TRBD1. V gave up 4 bases and J gave up 4 bases; unmatched junction bases: 11. Germline lookup yields CDR1 GTSNPN and CDR2 SVGIG (reference sequence). The CDR3 runs to 15 residues. Written as DNA, the CDR3 is TGTGCCTGGAATCCAGGACAGGGCTATATCTATGGCTACACCTTC. It codes for CAWNPGQGYIYGYTF. Full variable domain (rest looked up from reference TRBV30 and TRBJ1-2): SQTIHQWPATLVQPVGSPLSLECTVEGTSNPNLYWYRQAAGRGLQLLFYSVGIGQISSEVPQNLSASRPQDRQFILSSKKLLLSDSGFYLCAWNPGQGYIYGYTFGSGTRLTVV.

V and J are TRBV7-2 and TRBJ1-4; no clear D. Germline V gene data show CDR1 as SGHTA and CDR2 as FQGNSA. Trimming removed 1 base at V and 0 bases at J, with 6 bases between. The CDR3 has 15 residues. This chain's CDR3 is CASSLGLSTNEKLFF. The CDR3 DNA sequence: TGTGCCAGCAGCTTAGGTCTTTCAACTAATGAAAAACTGTTTTTT. Complete variable domain (other parts from reference TRBV7-2 and TRBJ1-4): GAGVSQSPSNKVTEKGKDVELRCDPISGHTALYWYRQSLGQGLEFLIYFQGNSAPDKSGLPSDRFSAERTGGSVSTLTIQRTQQEDSAVYLCASSLGLSTNEKLFFGSGTQLSVL.

In this sample, this clone turned up once. The V call is TRBV3-1 (or the pseudogene TRBV3-2), the J call TRBJ2-3, with 9 bases that match TRBD2. The germline V gene encodes CDR1 LGHDT and CDR2 YNNKEL (reference sequence). The junction had 17 bases not matched to a gene; V was cut back by 2 bases and J by 2 bases. CDR3 length equals 20 residues. The DNA for the CDR3 is TGTGCCAGCAGCCAATCCCGAGGGCGGGGGGGCGCTTTTAACACAGATACGCAGTATTTT. Protein product: CASSQSRGRGGAFNTDTQYF.

This chain joins TRBV5-1 and TRBJ1-2; the match to TRBD1 covers 9 bases. With V trimmed by 0 bases and J by 3 bases, 6 bases remained unmatched. The germline CDR1 and CDR2 sequences are SGHRS and YFSETQ. The CDR3 loop spans 16 amino acids. CDR3 amino acids: CASSLAETGGHYGYTF. The CDR3 coding sequence is TGCGCCAGCAGCTTGGCCGAGACAGGGGGGCACTATGGCTACACCTTC.

The chain uses TRBV6-5 and TRBJ1-3; D might be TRBD1 (6 bases). The CDR3 covers 15 residues. CDR1 MNHEY and CDR2 SVGAGI come from the germline V gene. Between the trimmed V and J ends, which lost 0 bases and 2 bases, there was a span of 8 bases. The CDR3 DNA reads TGTGCCAGCAGTTACTCGGGGACACCTGGAAACACCATATATTTT. It encodes CASSYSGTPGNTIYF.

J is TRBJ1-5 and V is TRBV27; D unclear. Trimming took off 6 bases at V and 0 bases at J, with 6 bases between the two ends. This CDR3 has 13 amino acids. The germline V gene encodes CDR1 MNHEY and CDR2 SMNVEV (reference sequence). For the CDR3, the DNA is TGTGCCAGCAGAGGATATAGCAATCAGCCCCAGCATTTT. Protein: CASRGYSNQPQHF.

The chain has TRBV19 and TRBJ1-5, with a weak D call TRBD1 (5 bases). Germline V gives CDR1 LNHDA, CDR2 SQIVND (reference sequence). The V gene lost 5 bases and the J gene lost 0 bases, with 14 bases spanning the gap. The CDR3 sequence is 16 residues long. This CDR3 is CASSPTAAYSNQPQHF. The DNA of the CDR3 is TGTGCCAGTAGTCCGACAGCCGCCTATAGCAATCAGCCCCAGCATTTT.

This clone was recorded at least ten times. The chain has TRBV6-5 and TRBJ1-2; D perhaps matches TRBD1 (5 bases). The germline V gene encodes CDR1 MNHEY and CDR2 SVGAGI. Trimming removed 5 bases from V and 5 bases from J, with 6 bases in between. The CDR3 consists of 11 residues. This CDR3 reads CASSPGYGYTF. Written as DNA, the CDR3 is TGTGCCAGCAGTCCAGGGTATGGCTACACCTTC.

V usage is TRBV19 and J usage is TRBJ1-5, with 7 bases identical to TRBD1. Trimming at V came to 7 bases and at J to 6 bases, leaving 6 bases not matched to a gene. CDR1 is LNHDA and CDR2 is SQIVND in the germline V gene (reference sequence). The CDR3 is made up of 13 amino acids. CDR3: CASNDRVGQPQHF. CDR3 nucleotides: TGTGCCAGTAATGACAGGGTAGGTCAGCCCCAGCATTTT. Looking up the rest from reference TRBV19 and TRBJ1-5 gives the full variable domain: DGGITQSPKYLFRKEGQNVTLSCEQNLNHDAMYWYRQDPGQGLRLIYYSQIVNDFQKGDIAEGYSVSREKKESFPLTVTSAQKNPTAFYLCASNDRVGQPQHFGDGTRLSIL.

V is TRBV3-1 (or the pseudogene TRBV3-2) and J is TRBJ2-5; D might be TRBD1 or TRBD2, each matching 6 bases. Per germline, CDR1 LGHDT and CDR2 YNNKEL (reference sequence). The CDR3 totals 13 residues. V was cut by 0 bases and J by 5 bases, with 7 bases left in between. The CDR3 DNA follows: TGTGCCAGCAGCCAAGAAGGGGGGGAGACCCAGTACTTC. Translated: CASSQEGGETQYF.

V usage is TRBV6-2 or TRBV6-3 and J usage is TRBJ2-2; 8 positions match TRBD1. Germline V gene data show CDR1 as MNHEY and CDR2 as SVGEGT. This CDR3 comprises 16 residues. After removal of 2 bases from V and 6 bases from J, the junction contained 8 bases not matched to a gene. This CDR3 reads CASSYMSRGRAGELFF. The CDR3 DNA is TGTGCCAGCAGTTACATGAGCAGGGGGCGCGCCGGGGAGCTGTTTTTT.

The J gene is TRBJ1-1, the V gene TRBV27; 10 bases agree with TRBD1. The germline V gene encodes CDR1 MNHEY and CDR2 SMNVEV (reference sequence). Unmatched junction bases numbered 6, after V lost 8 bases and J lost 3 bases. This CDR3 is built from 14 residues. The CDR3 sequence is CASGRQGAYTEAFF. The CDR3 coding sequence is TGTGCCAGCGGTAGACAGGGGGCGTACACTGAAGCTTTCTTT.

The genes are TRBV27 and TRBJ1-1, with TRBD1 as a possible D gene (5 bases). Per the germline V gene, CDR1 is MNHEY and CDR2 is SMNVEV (reference sequence). V lost 6 bases and J lost 7, with 18 bases in between. The CDR3 has 14 residues. Here the CDR3 reads CASRPRDLLREAFF. The CDR3 coding sequence is TGTGCCAGCAGACCCAGGGACCTTCTTCGTGAAGCTTTCTTT.

DNA of the CDR3: TGCGCCAGCAGCCAAGACCCCCCAGGGGAGTTGTCGCGGGGGGGCACAGATACGCAGTATTTT. Its protein product is CASSQDPPGELSRGGTDTQYF. The chain combines TRBV4-3 with TRBJ2-3; TRBD2 matches at 8 bases. The CDR3 is 21 amino acids. V trimming: 0 bases; J trimming: 1 base; junction bases outside the gene matches: 18. The V gene's germline CDR1 is LGHNA and CDR2 YSLEER.

The CDR3 nucleotides are TGTGCCATCAGTGAGCCAGGAACTAGCGGGACTACCTACGAGCAGTACTTC. Translation: CAISEPGTSGTTYEQYF. V gene TRBV10-3 combines with J gene TRBJ2-7, with TRBD2 matching over 10 bases. CDR3 length equals 17 residues. CDR1 is ENHRY and CDR2 is SYGVKD in the germline V gene. V shed 2 bases, J shed 2 bases, and the junction held 9 bases outside the gene matches.

The V and J genes are TRBV7-9 and TRBJ1-1; no definite D call. The V gene's germline CDR1 is SEHNR and CDR2 FQNEAQ (reference sequence). The CDR3 is 15 amino acids. Between the trimmed V and J ends, which lost 1 base and 1 base, there was a span of 10 bases. CDR3: CASSLEGGRNTEAFF. For the CDR3, the DNA is TGTGCCAGCAGCTTAGAGGGCGGAAGGAACACTGAAGCTTTCTTT.

V usage is TRBV24-1 and J usage is TRBJ1-5; a weak D match, TRBD1 (5 bases). This CDR3 is built from 16 residues. Germline loops: CDR1 KGHDR, CDR2 SFDVKD. V was shortened by 12 bases and J by 1 base, with 21 bases between the two germline ends. CDR3 DNA: TGTGCCCCACCAGGGTACGGGGTGGGAAGCAATCAGCCCCAGCATTTT. This gives the protein CAPPGYGVGSNQPQHF.